The rows below give T cell receptor beta chains drawn from one sample of a study of spatial heterogeneity in lung cancer. TCRdb re-analysed the 5' RACE reads in MiXCR, keeping a single row per CDR3 protein. The data show about 85,000 distinct CDR3 sequences, approximately 20% seen once. The material sequenced was PBMCs, taken at surgery. These receptors all stem from a male donor with early-stage non-small cell lung cancer. Each CDR3 is given with its conserved first and last residue. Each record gives: D gene, V gene, J gene, clone size, CDR3 protein, CDR3 DNA. A D gene is named only where the DNA matches it firmly. The size entry is marked missing in some rows and otherwise reads once, few, many or a size class.

D gene: TRBD1
V gene: TRBV7-9
J gene: TRBJ2-1
clone size: .
CDR3 protein: CASSLRGTEYNEQFF
CDR3 DNA: TGTGCCAGCAGCTTGAGGGGGACAGAGTACAATGAGCAGTTCTTC

D gene: .
V gene: TRBV5-1
J gene: TRBJ2-3
clone size: few
CDR3 protein: CASSLLSVRNTQYF
CDR3 DNA: TGCGCCAGCAGCCTCCTTAGCGTGAGGAATACGCAGTATTTT

D gene: TRBD1
V gene: TRBV3-1
J gene: TRBJ2-5
clone size: few
CDR3 protein: CASSHPPGQGISAQYF
CDR3 DNA: TGTGCCAGCAGCCACCCCCCGGGACAGGGGATTTCGGCCCAGTACTTC

D gene: .
V gene: TRBV7-6
J gene: TRBJ1-4
clone size: many
CDR3 protein: CASSLARGEKLFF
CDR3 DNA: TGTGCCAGCAGCTTAGCCCGAGGCGAAAAACTGTTTTTT

D gene: .
V gene: TRBV24-1
J gene: TRBJ2-3
clone size: many
CDR3 protein: CATSVPNTDTQYF
CDR3 DNA: TGTGCCACCAGTGTACCAAACACAGATACGCAGTATTTT

D gene: TRBD1
V gene: TRBV29-1
J gene: TRBJ1-3
clone size: .
CDR3 protein: CSVRTGGNTIYF
CDR3 DNA: TGCAGCGTACGGACAGGGGGAAACACCATATATTTT

D gene: TRBD1
V gene: TRBV12-3/TRBV12-4
J gene: TRBJ2-7
clone size: few
CDR3 protein: CASSLGTGTGGHEQYF
CDR3 DNA: TGTGCCAGCAGCCTAGGCACCGGGACAGGGGGCCACGAGCAGTACTTC

D gene: .
V gene: TRBV5-6
J gene: TRBJ2-2
clone size: .
CDR3 protein: CASSLEVGAGTGELFF
CDR3 DNA: TGTGCCAGCAGCTTGGAAGTAGGGGCGGGGACCGGGGAGCTGTTTTTT

D gene: .
V gene: TRBV20-1
J gene: TRBJ2-1
clone size: once
CDR3 protein: CSAREPGKDYNEQFF
CDR3 DNA: TGCAGTGCTAGAGAGCCAGGGAAGGACTACAATGAGCAGTTCTTC

D gene: TRBD2
V gene: TRBV4-2
J gene: TRBJ2-7
clone size: .
CDR3 protein: CASSQGLAGVLGEQYF
CDR3 DNA: TGTGCCAGCAGCCAAGGGCTAGCGGGGGTCCTGGGCGAGCAGTACTTC

D gene: .
V gene: TRBV6-2/TRBV6-3
J gene: TRBJ2-3
clone size: few
CDR3 protein: CASSYGLDSSTDTQYF
CDR3 DNA: TGTGCCAGCAGTTACGGGCTAGATTCCTCCACAGATACGCAGTATTTT

D gene: TRBD1
V gene: TRBV4-3
J gene: TRBJ1-6
clone size: .
CDR3 protein: CASSQLTGNNSPLHF
CDR3 DNA: TGCGCCAGCAGCCAGTTGACAGGGAATAATTCACCCCTCCACTTT

D gene: TRBD1
V gene: TRBV5-1
J gene: TRBJ2-7
clone size: many
CDR3 protein: CASSLRQGDYEQYF
CDR3 DNA: TGCGCCAGCAGCTTAAGGCAGGGGGACTACGAGCAGTACTTC

D gene: .
V gene: TRBV5-1
J gene: TRBJ2-7
clone size: .
CDR3 protein: CASSLDSNRVDEQYF
CDR3 DNA: TGCGCCAGCAGCTTGGATTCGAACAGAGTTGACGAGCAGTACTTC

D gene: .
V gene: TRBV6-2/TRBV6-3
J gene: TRBJ2-4
clone size: .
CDR3 protein: CASSFRRLAKNIQYF
CDR3 DNA: TGTGCCAGCAGTTTCAGGAGGTTAGCCAAAAACATTCAGTACTTC

D gene: TRBD1
V gene: TRBV19
J gene: TRBJ2-5
clone size: .
CDR3 protein: CASSIVGGMETQYF
CDR3 DNA: TGTGCCAGTAGTATAGTAGGGGGCATGGAGACCCAGTACTTC

D gene: TRBD2
V gene: TRBV5-1
J gene: TRBJ2-3
clone size: few
CDR3 protein: CASSAPAGGRTDTQYF
CDR3 DNA: TGCGCCAGCAGCGCTCCAGCGGGGGGCCGCACAGATACGCAGTATTTT

D gene: .
V gene: TRBV6-2/TRBV6-3
J gene: TRBJ2-2
clone size: .
CDR3 protein: CASSYSRAGNGGELFF
CDR3 DNA: TGTGCCAGCAGTTACTCACGGGCGGGAAATGGCGGGGAGCTGTTTTTT

D gene: .
V gene: TRBV29-1
J gene: TRBJ1-2
clone size: few
CDR3 protein: CSVRRPLFDRISNYGYTF
CDR3 DNA: TGCAGCGTCCGAAGACCCCTTTTTGACAGGATATCTAACTATGGCTACACCTTC

D gene: .
V gene: TRBV7-6
J gene: TRBJ2-3
clone size: many
CDR3 protein: CASSLGSKGATDTQYF
CDR3 DNA: TGTGCCAGCAGCTTGGGATCGAAGGGTGCGACAGATACGCAGTATTTT

D gene: TRBD1
V gene: TRBV29-1
J gene: TRBJ2-1
clone size: .
CDR3 protein: CSAPVGTGGQNEQFF
CDR3 DNA: TGCAGCGCCCCTGTGGGGACAGGAGGTCAAAATGAGCAGTTCTTC

D gene: .
V gene: TRBV19
J gene: TRBJ1-1
clone size: .
CDR3 protein: CASSISAGDTEAFF
CDR3 DNA: TGTGCCAGTAGTATTAGCGCAGGGGACACTGAAGCTTTCTTT

D gene: .
V gene: TRBV18
J gene: TRBJ1-5
clone size: many
CDR3 protein: CASSEQGSNQPQHF
CDR3 DNA: TGTGCCAGCTCGGAACAGGGTAGCAATCAGCCCCAGCATTTT

D gene: TRBD2
V gene: TRBV6-1
J gene: TRBJ2-5
clone size: few
CDR3 protein: CASSPHMPGTSGRTQYF
CDR3 DNA: TGTGCCAGCAGTCCCCACATGCCCGGGACTAGCGGGAGGACCCAGTACTTC

D gene: TRBD1
V gene: TRBV28
J gene: TRBJ1-5
clone size: .
CDR3 protein: CASSSGTGHNQPQHF
CDR3 DNA: TGTGCCAGCAGTTCAGGGACAGGTCACAATCAGCCCCAGCATTTT

D gene: .
V gene: TRBV5-6
J gene: TRBJ2-3
clone size: few
CDR3 protein: CASSPSGRDTQYF
CDR3 DNA: TGTGCCAGCAGCCCGTCGGGGAGAGATACGCAGTATTTT